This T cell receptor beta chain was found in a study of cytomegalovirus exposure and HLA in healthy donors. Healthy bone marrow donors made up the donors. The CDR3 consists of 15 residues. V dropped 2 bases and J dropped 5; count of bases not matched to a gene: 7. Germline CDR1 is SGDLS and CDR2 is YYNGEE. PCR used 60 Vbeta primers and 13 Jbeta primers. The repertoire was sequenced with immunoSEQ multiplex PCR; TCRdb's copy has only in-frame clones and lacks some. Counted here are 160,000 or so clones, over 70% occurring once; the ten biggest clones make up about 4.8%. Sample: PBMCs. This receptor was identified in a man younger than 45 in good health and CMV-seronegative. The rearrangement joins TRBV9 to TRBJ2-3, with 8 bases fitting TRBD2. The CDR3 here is CASSVRTSSGDTQYF. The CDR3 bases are TGTGCCAGCAGCGTGCGGACTAGCTCGGGAGATACGCAGTATTTT. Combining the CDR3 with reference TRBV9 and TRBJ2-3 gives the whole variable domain DSGVTQTPKHLITATGQRVTLRCSPRSGDLSVYWYQQSLDQGLQFLIQYYNGEERAKGNILERFSAQQFPDLHSELNLSSLELGDSALYFCASSVRTSSGDTQYFGPGTRLTVL.